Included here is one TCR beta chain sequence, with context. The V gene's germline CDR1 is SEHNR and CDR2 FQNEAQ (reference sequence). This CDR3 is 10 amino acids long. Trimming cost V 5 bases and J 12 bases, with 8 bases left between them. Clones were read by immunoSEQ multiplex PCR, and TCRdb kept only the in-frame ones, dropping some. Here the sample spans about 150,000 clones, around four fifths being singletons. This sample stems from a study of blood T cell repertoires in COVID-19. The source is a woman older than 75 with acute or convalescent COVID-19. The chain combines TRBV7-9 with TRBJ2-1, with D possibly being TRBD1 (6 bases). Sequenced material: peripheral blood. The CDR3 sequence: CASSQDRQFF. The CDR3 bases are TGTGCCAGCAGCCAGGACAGGCAGTTCTTC. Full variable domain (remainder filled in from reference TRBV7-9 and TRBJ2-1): DTGVSQNPRHKITKRGQNVTFRCDPISEHNRLYWYRQTLGQGPEFLTYFQNEAQLEKSRLLSDRFSAERPKGSFSTLEIQRTEQGDSAMYLCASSQDRQFFGPGTRLTVL.